These T cell receptor beta chains were read from a single sample in a study of cytomegalovirus exposure and HLA in healthy donors. Assay: immunoSEQ multiplex PCR; the TCRdb copy retains only in-frame clones and omits some. The repertoire holds over 75,000 clones, with roughly three quarters as singletons. Sample: PBMCs. These receptors came from a woman aged 60 to 75 in good health and CMV-seronegative. The CDR3 runs from the conserved cysteine through the conserved F or W. D genes are given only for firm matches. Some rows mark clone size as missing; the rest say once, few, many or name a class of expanded clone.

CDR3: CASSQEAASGNTIYF
DNA: TGCGCCAGCAGCCAAGAAGCGGCATCTGGAAACACCATATATTTT
V: TRBV4-3
J: TRBJ1-3
D: .
size: .

CDR3: CASRTGGSNEKLFF
DNA: TGTGCCAGCAGAACCGGGGGAAGTAATGAAAAACTGTTTTTT
V: TRBV2
J: TRBJ1-4
D: .
size: .

CDR3: CSVESGGPNTF
DNA: TGCAGCGTTGAATCTGGAGGGCCAAACACCTTC
V: TRBV29-1
J: TRBJ1-2
D: .
size: few

CDR3: CASSIGQGSNQPQHF
DNA: TGTGCCAGTAGTATCGGACAGGGGAGCAATCAGCCCCAGCATTTT
V: TRBV19
J: TRBJ1-5
D: TRBD1
size: .

CDR3: CASSPLTTQETQYF
DNA: TGTGCCAGCAGTCCCCTCACTACGCAAGAGACCCAGTACTTC
V: TRBV28
J: TRBJ2-5
D: .
size: .

CDR3: CASSLMRGEGETQYF
DNA: TGTGCCAGCAGCTTAATGCGGGGGGAAGGGGAGACCCAGTACTTC
V: TRBV7-9
J: TRBJ2-5
D: TRBD2
size: .

CDR3: CASSFLAGDGNEQFF
DNA: TGTGCCAGCAGTTTTCTAGCGGGGGACGGTAATGAGCAGTTCTTC
V: TRBV6-5
J: TRBJ2-1
D: TRBD2
size: .

CDR3: CASGLRGTGGSSYYGYTF
DNA: TGTGCTAGTGGTCTTCGGGGGACAGGGGGCTCTTCTTACTATGGCTACACCTTC
V: TRBV12-5
J: TRBJ1-2
D: TRBD1
size: .

CDR3: CASSLRLAYSYEQYF
DNA: TGTGCCAGCAGCTTACGACTAGCGTATTCCTACGAGCAGTACTTC
V: TRBV5-6
J: TRBJ2-7
D: TRBD2
size: .

CDR3: CASSTYRQSTQYF
DNA: TGTGCCAGCAGTACTTACCGACAAAGTACGCAGTATTTT
V: TRBV6-5
J: TRBJ2-3
D: .
size: few

CDR3: CASSFAENTEAFF
DNA: TGTGCCAGCAGCTTTGCAGAAAACACTGAAGCTTTCTTT
V: TRBV5-4
J: TRBJ1-1
D: .
size: once

CDR3: CSVLAGLDQPQHF
DNA: TGCAGCGTCTTAGCGGGTTTAGACCAGCCCCAGCATTTT
V: TRBV29-1
J: TRBJ1-5
D: .
size: .

CDR3: CASSQDPDMNTEAFF
DNA: TGCGCCAGCAGCCAAGATCCAGACATGAACACTGAAGCTTTCTTT
V: TRBV4-3
J: TRBJ1-1
D: .
size: .

CDR3: CASSERVARGPLSNEQFF
DNA: TGTGCCAGCAGCGAAAGAGTGGCGAGGGGGCCCCTCTCCAATGAGCAGTTCTTC
V: TRBV25-1
J: TRBJ2-1
D: TRBD1
size: .

CDR3: CAISAGQEVADGYTF
DNA: TGTGCCATCAGTGCCGGACAGGAGGTAGCCGATGGCTACACCTTC
V: TRBV10-3
J: TRBJ1-2
D: TRBD1
size: .

CDR3: CAWSWGQVPYEQYF
DNA: TGTGCCTGGAGTTGGGGGCAGGTGCCCTACGAGCAGTACTTC
V: TRBV30
J: TRBJ2-7
D: .
size: .

CDR3: CASSTTGVYSETQYF
DNA: TGTGCCAGCAGCACTACAGGGGTTTATTCGGAGACCCAGTACTTC
V: TRBV7-2
J: TRBJ2-5
D: TRBD1
size: once

CDR3: CASSLVWTGEEAFF
DNA: TGTGCCAGCAGCTTAGTTTGGACAGGGGAGGAAGCTTTCTTT
V: TRBV7-2
J: TRBJ1-1
D: TRBD1
size: few

CDR3: CASNSYRGSEAFF
DNA: TGTGCCAGTAATTCTTACAGGGGGTCTGAAGCTTTCTTT
V: TRBV19
J: TRBJ1-1
D: TRBD1
size: .

CDR3: CASSPVDNEAFF
DNA: TGTGCCAGCAGCCCAGTGGACAACGAAGCTTTCTTT
V: TRBV7-9
J: TRBJ1-1
D: .
size: .

CDR3: CASSLVRGAVETQYF
DNA: TGTGCCAGCAGCTTGGTGCGGGGGGCGGTAGAGACCCAGTACTTC
V: TRBV7-9
J: TRBJ2-5
D: TRBD2
size: .

CDR3: CASSLAGGLAGENEQFF
DNA: TGCGCCAGCAGCTTGGCTGGGGGACTAGCGGGGGAAAATGAGCAGTTCTTC
V: TRBV5-1
J: TRBJ2-1
D: TRBD2
size: .

CDR3: CASSKVSAEAFF
DNA: TGTGCCAGCAGCAAGGTTAGTGCTGAAGCTTTCTTT
V: TRBV21-1
J: TRBJ1-1
D: .
size: .

CDR3: CASSSTEHSGNTIYF
DNA: TGTGCCAGCAGCTCGACAGAACACTCTGGAAACACCATATATTTT
V: TRBV13
J: TRBJ1-3
D: .
size: .

CDR3: CASSLNPGRTGGTDTQYF
DNA: TGTGCCAGCAGTTTGAATCCGGGTAGGACAGGGGGCACAGATACGCAGTATTTT
V: TRBV28
J: TRBJ2-3
D: TRBD1
size: .

CDR3: CASSERDRDGYGYTF
DNA: TGCGCCAGCAGCGAGAGGGACAGGGACGGCTATGGCTACACCTTC
V: TRBV5-1
J: TRBJ1-2
D: TRBD1
size: .

CDR3: CASSLESGNEQFF
DNA: TGTGCCAGCAGCTTAGAATCGGGCAATGAGCAGTTCTTC
V: TRBV7-9
J: TRBJ2-1
D: .
size: .

CDR3: CASSFILDSGANVLTF
DNA: TGCGCCAGCAGCTTTATTTTAGACTCTGGGGCCAACGTCCTGACTTTC
V: TRBV5-1
J: TRBJ2-6
D: .
size: .

CDR3: CASSGTYQETQYF
DNA: TGCGCCAGCAGCGGGACATACCAAGAGACCCAGTACTTC
V: TRBV5-1
J: TRBJ2-5
D: .
size: .

CDR3: CASSFSGGYEQYF
DNA: TGTGCCAGCAGCTTTTCGGGGGGCTACGAGCAGTACTTC
V: TRBV7-7
J: TRBJ2-7
D: TRBD2
size: .

CDR3: CATFPSGRTDTQYF
DNA: TGTGCCACTTTCCCTAGCGGGAGGACAGATACGCAGTATTTT
V: TRBV28
J: TRBJ2-3
D: TRBD2
size: .

CDR3: CASSLAGQNNEKLFF
DNA: TGTGCCAGCAGCTTAGCGGGCCAGAATAATGAAAAACTGTTTTTT
V: TRBV7-2
J: TRBJ1-4
D: .
size: .

CDR3: CASSQGGGHSSYEQYF
DNA: TGTGCCAGCAGTCAGGGCGGGGGGCATAGCTCCTACGAGCAGTACTTC
V: TRBV28
J: TRBJ2-7
D: TRBD2
size: .

CDR3: CASSGGGSYEQYF
DNA: TGTGCCAGCAGTGGGGGAGGCAGCTACGAGCAGTACTTC
V: TRBV6-1
J: TRBJ2-7
D: .
size: .

CDR3: CASSPEVRTPQFF
DNA: TGTGCCAGCAGCCCAGAGGTTCGAACGCCCCAGTTCTTC
V: TRBV7-2
J: TRBJ2-1
D: .
size: .

CDR3: CASSESGSYGYTF
DNA: TGTGCCAGCAGTGAATCCGGGAGCTATGGCTACACCTTC
V: TRBV25-1
J: TRBJ1-2
D: .
size: .

CDR3: CASSGLIAGAAASYNEQFF
DNA: TGTGCCAGCAGTGGATTGATAGCGGGAGCAGCCGCCTCCTACAATGAGCAGTTCTTC
V: TRBV6-1
J: TRBJ2-1
D: TRBD2
size: .

CDR3: CASSGKSRDRSYNEQFF
DNA: TGTGCCAGCAGCGGAAAAAGCCGGGACAGGAGCTACAATGAGCAGTTCTTC
V: TRBV9
J: TRBJ2-1
D: TRBD1
size: once

CDR3: CASSLGSGGRETQYF
DNA: TGTGCCAGCAGCTTAGGCTCAGGGGGAAGGGAGACCCAGTACTTC
V: TRBV7-7
J: TRBJ2-5
D: TRBD1
size: .

CDR3: CASSLVTGTDTQYF
DNA: TGTGCCAGCAGTTTGGTTACAGGCACAGATACGCAGTATTTT
V: TRBV27
J: TRBJ2-3
D: .
size: .

CDR3: CASSLGGRDQPQHF
DNA: TGCGCCAGCAGCTTGGGGGGCAGGGATCAGCCCCAGCATTTT
V: TRBV5-1
J: TRBJ1-5
D: .
size: once

CDR3: CSARGPYEQYF
DNA: TGCAGTGCTAGAGGGCCCTACGAGCAGTACTTC
V: TRBV20-1
J: TRBJ2-7
D: .
size: .

CDR3: CASSPDSGSSSYEQYF
DNA: TGCGCCAGCAGCCCCGATAGCGGGTCCAGCTCCTACGAGCAGTACTTC
V: TRBV4-1
J: TRBJ2-7
D: TRBD2
size: once

CDR3: CASSIADVSGNTIYF
DNA: TGTGCCAGCAGTATAGCGGATGTCTCTGGAAACACCATATATTTT
V: TRBV6-6
J: TRBJ1-3
D: .
size: .

CDR3: CASSPVSRTYTGELFF
DNA: TGTGCCAGCTCACCAGTTTCCCGCACTTACACCGGGGAGCTGTTTTTT
V: TRBV18
J: TRBJ2-2
D: .
size: .

CDR3: CASSQEGQEQFF
DNA: TGCGCCAGCAGCCAAGAGGGACAGGAGCAGTTCTTC
V: TRBV4-3
J: TRBJ2-1
D: TRBD1
size: .

CDR3: CASSVLTSAMGTDTQYF
DNA: TGTGCCAGCAGCGTACTTACTAGCGCAATGGGCACAGATACGCAGTATTTT
V: TRBV9
J: TRBJ2-3
D: TRBD2
size: .

CDR3: CASSLATGIAGELFF
DNA: TGCGCCAGCAGCCTGGCCACAGGGATCGCCGGGGAGCTGTTTTTT
V: TRBV5-1
J: TRBJ2-2
D: .
size: .

CDR3: CAISDQLLGHEQYF
DNA: TGTGCCATCAGTGACCAGTTGTTGGGGCACGAGCAGTACTTC
V: TRBV10-3
J: TRBJ2-7
D: .
size: once

CDR3: CASSGKNRGEAFF
DNA: TGTGCCAGCAGCGGCAAAAACAGGGGTGAAGCTTTCTTT
V: TRBV9
J: TRBJ1-1
D: TRBD1
size: .

CDR3: CASQGNYGYTF
DNA: TGTGCCTCCCAGGGTAACTATGGCTACACCTTC
V: TRBV6-1
J: TRBJ1-2
D: .
size: once

CDR3: CAISSGTASSEQYF
DNA: TGTGCCATCAGTTCCGGGACAGCTTCGAGCGAGCAGTACTTC
V: TRBV10-3
J: TRBJ2-7
D: TRBD1
size: .

CDR3: CASSPPTDFGYGYTF
DNA: TGTGCCAGCTCACCACCGACAGACTTCGGGTATGGCTACACCTTC
V: TRBV18
J: TRBJ1-2
D: .
size: .

CDR3: CASTTVNTEAFF
DNA: TGTGCCAGTACGACAGTGAACACTGAAGCTTTCTTT
V: TRBV5-6
J: TRBJ1-1
D: .
size: .

CDR3: CASSSTSGSYNEQFF
DNA: TGTGCCAGCAGCTCGACTAGCGGCTCCTACAATGAGCAGTTCTTC
V: TRBV2
J: TRBJ2-1
D: TRBD2
size: .

CDR3: CASSLAGGNPYYNEQFF
DNA: TGCGCCAGCAGCCTAGCGGGAGGAAACCCATACTACAATGAGCAGTTCTTC
V: TRBV4-1
J: TRBJ2-1
D: TRBD2
size: .

CDR3: CASSLTGTYEQYF
DNA: TGCGCCAGCAGCTTAACAGGGACCTACGAGCAGTACTTC
V: TRBV5-1
J: TRBJ2-7
D: .
size: .

CDR3: CASSFYLDGGNEQFF
DNA: TGTGCCAGCAGCTTCTACCTCGACGGAGGCAATGAGCAGTTCTTC
V: TRBV27
J: TRBJ2-1
D: .
size: .

CDR3: CASSVGTAAFTDTQYF
DNA: TGTGCCAGCAGCGTTGGGACAGCGGCTTTCACAGATACGCAGTATTTT
V: TRBV7-9
J: TRBJ2-3
D: TRBD1
size: few